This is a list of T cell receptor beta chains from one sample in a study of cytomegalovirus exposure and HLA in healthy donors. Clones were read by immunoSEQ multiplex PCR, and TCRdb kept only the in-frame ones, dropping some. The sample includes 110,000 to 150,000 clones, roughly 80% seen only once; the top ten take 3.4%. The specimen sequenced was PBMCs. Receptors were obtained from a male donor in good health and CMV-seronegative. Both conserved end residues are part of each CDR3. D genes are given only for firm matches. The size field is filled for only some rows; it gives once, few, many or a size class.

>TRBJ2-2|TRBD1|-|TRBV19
CASNTPGQGNTGELFF
TGTGCCAGTAATACTCCGGGACAGGGGAACACCGGGGAGCTGTTTTTT
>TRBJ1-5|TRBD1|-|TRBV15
CATSKWTGADQPQHF
TGTGCCACCAGCAAATGGACAGGGGCCGATCAGCCCCAGCATTTT
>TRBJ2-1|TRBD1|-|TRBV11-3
CASSLDNSGTDYNEQFF
TGTGCCAGCAGCTTAGATAACTCCGGGACAGATTACAATGAGCAGTTCTTC
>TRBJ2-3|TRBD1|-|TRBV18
CASSPREYSGQTTDTQYF
TGTGCCAGCTCTCCCCGCGAGTACTCGGGACAGACCACAGATACGCAGTATTTT
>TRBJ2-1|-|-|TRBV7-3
CASSLQGFNEQFF
TGTGCCAGCAGCTTACAGGGATTCAATGAGCAGTTCTTC
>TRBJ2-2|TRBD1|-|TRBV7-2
CASSLPGGVGELFF
TGTGCCAGCAGCTTACCAGGGGGTGTAGGGGAGCTGTTTTTT
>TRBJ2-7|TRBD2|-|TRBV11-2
CASSSTSGGFGDYEQYF
TGTGCCAGCAGTTCGACTAGCGGGGGTTTTGGGGATTACGAGCAGTACTTC
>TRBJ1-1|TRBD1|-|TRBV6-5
CASRPLDRANTEAFF
TGTGCCAGCAGACCCCTGGACAGGGCGAACACTGAAGCTTTCTTT
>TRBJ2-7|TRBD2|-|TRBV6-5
CASSYSPLAGRDEQYF
TGTGCCAGCAGTTACTCGCCCTTAGCGGGGCGGGACGAGCAGTACTTC
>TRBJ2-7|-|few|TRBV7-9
CASSLVQVGNYEQYF
TGTGCCAGCAGCTTAGTACAGGTGGGGAACTACGAGCAGTACTTC
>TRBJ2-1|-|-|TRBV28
CASSLVGAGYPSYNEQFF
TGTGCCAGCAGTTTGGTGGGAGCTGGCTATCCTTCCTACAATGAGCAGTTCTTC
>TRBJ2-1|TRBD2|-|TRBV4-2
CASSQGGTSGPRANEQFF
TGTGCCAGCAGCCAAGGGGGAACTAGCGGACCTAGGGCCAATGAGCAGTTCTTC
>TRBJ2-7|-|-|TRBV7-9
CASSLPSGVQQYF
TGTGCCAGCAGCTTACCCTCAGGGGTACAGCAGTACTTC
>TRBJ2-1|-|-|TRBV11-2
CASSFSGLRINNEQFF
TGTGCCAGCAGCTTTTCGGGACTCCGAATAAACAATGAGCAGTTCTTC
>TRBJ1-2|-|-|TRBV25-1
CASSGRQSYTF
TGTGCCAGCAGTGGGAGGCAGAGCTACACCTTC
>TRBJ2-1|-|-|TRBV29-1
CSVMDRAYNEQFF
TGCAGCGTTATGGACAGAGCCTACAATGAGCAGTTCTTC
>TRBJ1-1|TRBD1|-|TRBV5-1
CASSLWQGAEAFF
TGCGCCAGCAGCTTGTGGCAGGGGGCTGAAGCTTTCTTT